This TCR beta chain was captured in a study of cytomegalovirus exposure and HLA in healthy donors. Study-wide points: The majority of TCR sequences were rare, yet some public TCRs appeared in many donors. Associated with cytomegalovirus, according to the listing, were approximately 160 TCR beta chains.

About this clone: Its antigen is as yet unknown.

These donors were members of the roughly 130-subject validation cohort, a group separate from the approximately 700-subject first cohort. Per the germline V gene, CDR1 is SGHNT and CDR2 is YYREEE (reference sequence). Trimming removed 4 bases at V and 6 bases at J, with 17 bases between. This CDR3 spans 15 amino acids. The data were produced by immunoSEQ multiplex PCR, yet TCRdb's version contains in-frame clones alone and is incomplete. Of over 200,000 clones detected, approximately 87% appear once; the ten largest clones hold less than 7%. The source is a woman younger than 30 in good health and CMV-seronegative. The sample was PBMCs. The rearrangement links TRBV5-4 to TRBJ2-1, with D tentatively TRBD2 (5 bases). CDR3 loop: CASSRGLELGNEQFF. CDR3 coding DNA: TGTGCCAGCAGCCGCGGGCTAGAACTCGGCAATGAGCAGTTCTTC. Full variable domain (outside the CDR3, taken from reference TRBV5-4 and TRBJ2-1): ETGVTQSPTHLIKTRGQQVTLRCSSQSGHNTVSWYQQALGQGPQFIFQYYREEENGRGNFPPRFSGLQFPNYSSELNVNALELDDSALYLCASSRGLELGNEQFFGPGTRLTVL.